These 8 T cell receptor beta chains were sequenced from one sample in a study of blood T cell repertoires in COVID-19. Here immunoSEQ multiplex PCR was the method, and the copy in TCRdb shows in-frame clones only, minus some. There are fewer than 70,000 clones in the sample; more than 75% occur only once, and 3.9% lies in the top ten. Sequenced sample: peripheral blood. These receptors all come from a human donor in a cohort sampled during active COVID-19.

This chain connects TRBV6-5 to TRBJ1-4; D ambiguous. The CDR3 has 12 amino acids. V lost 10 bases and J lost 6, with 12 bases in between. Germline V lookup: CDR1 MNHEY, CDR2 SVGAGI. The CDR3 DNA sequence: TGTGCCACCCTGACTGCTGATGAAAAACTGTTTTTT. Its protein is CATLTADEKLFF.

The CDR3 region has the DNA TGTGCCAGCAGTTACTCGCGCTCCACTGAAGCTTTCTTT. It encodes CASSYSRSTEAFF. This sequence joins TRBV6-2 or TRBV6-3 and TRBJ1-1, with D unclear. The CDR3 contains 13 residues. CDR1 is MNHEY and CDR2 is SVGEGT in the germline V gene. The V and J ends lost 0 bases and 4 bases respectively, with 6 bases between them.

The chain is built from TRBV7-9 and TRBJ2-3; a weak D match, TRBD2 (6 bases). V lost 3 bases, J lost 0 bases, and 19 bases lay in between. This CDR3 has 18 residues. In germline, CDR1 is SEHNR, CDR2 FQNEAQ (reference sequence). The CDR3 sequence: CASSFLGRGGLSTDTQYF. The CDR3 bases are TGTGCCAGCAGCTTCCTCGGGCGGGGAGGCTTGAGCACAGATACGCAGTATTTT.

As DNA, the CDR3 is TGCAGCGCGGCTGGGGACAGTCCAGGAGCTTTCTTT. Encoded protein: CSAAGDSPGAFF. The chain has TRBV29-1 and TRBJ1-1; 7 nucleotides agree with TRBD1. CDR3 length: 12 amino acids. V lost 7 bases, J lost 10 bases, and 12 bases stayed unmatched. Germline V gives CDR1 SQVTM, CDR2 ANQGSEA. The whole variable domain, filled in from reference TRBV29-1 and TRBJ1-1, reads SAVISQKPSRDICQRGTSLTIQCQVDSQVTMMFWYRQQPGQSLTLIATANQGSEATYESGFVIDKFPISRPNLTFSTLTVSNMSPEDSSIYLCSAAGDSPGAFFGQGTRLTVV.

This sequence joins TRBV4-3 and TRBJ2-1, with TRBD2 matching 8 bases. The CDR3 sequence is 14 residues long. The J segment lost 4 bases and the V segment lost 4 bases, leaving 3 bases of the junction unmatched. Germline values: CDR1 LGHNA, CDR2 YSLEER. CDR3 sequence reads: CASSPSGLYNEQFF. CDR3 nucleotide sequence: TGCGCCAGCAGCCCTAGCGGGTTGTACAATGAGCAGTTCTTC.

This rearrangement joins TRBV5-6 to TRBJ2-3, with D possibly being TRBD1 (5 bases). Trimming took 2 bases from V and 2 from J, leaving 9 bases between them. The CDR3 extends over 14 amino acids. Germline CDR1 and CDR2: SGHDT and YYEEEE. CDR3 sequence: CASSFGRATDTQYF. CDR3 DNA: TGTGCCAGCAGCTTCGGCAGGGCCACAGATACGCAGTATTTT. The variable domain in full, with the rest retrieved from reference TRBV5-6 and TRBJ2-3, is DAGVTQSPTHLIKTRGQQVTLRCSPKSGHDTVSWYQQALGQGPQFIFQYYEEEERQRGNFPDRFSGHQFPNYSSELNVNALLLGDSALYLCASSFGRATDTQYFGPGTRLTVL.

The chain couples TRBV2 to TRBJ1-5, with D possibly being TRBD1 (5 bases). The CDR3 covers 14 residues. Germline V gives CDR1 SNHLY, CDR2 FYNNEI. With 8 bases removed from V and 1 base from J, the gap between germline ends came to 12 bases. The CDR3 sequence: CASGAERSNQPQHF. In nucleotides, the CDR3 is TGTGCCAGCGGGGCAGAAAGGAGCAATCAGCCCCAGCATTTT. The whole variable domain, remainder taken from reference TRBV2 and TRBJ1-5, is EPEVTQTPSHQVTQMGQEVILRCVPISNHLYFYWYRQILGQKVEFLVSFYNNEISEKSEIFDDQFSVERPDGSNFTLKIRSTKLEDSAMYFCASGAERSNQPQHFGDGTRLSIL.

The V gene is TRBV18, the J gene TRBJ2-1; TRBD2 matches at 10 bases. Per the germline V gene, CDR1 is KGHSH and CDR2 is LQKENI. V lost 4 bases to trimming and J lost 4 bases; unmatched junction nucleotides: 7. This CDR3 is built from 16 residues. The CDR3 nucleotides read TGTGCCAGCTCACGGGAAGCGGGGGGGCCGTACAATGAGCAGTTCTTC. Translation gives CASSREAGGPYNEQFF.